Listed below are T cell receptor beta chains from one sample, sequenced in a study of human T cells and chemical hapten exposure. From the RACE reads, TCRdb called clonotypes with MiXCR, one entry per CDR3 protein. The sample includes fewer than 350,000 distinct CDR3 sequences, 7.5% to 8% seen only once; the top ten take approximately 1.2%. This sample comprised whole blood, obtained in connection with sensitization to the hapten diphenylcyclopropenone (DPC). These receptors were taken from a man younger than 35 with alopecia areata. Some clones in this sample may be carry-over from other donors' samples. CDR3s include the opening cysteine and the closing phenylalanine or tryptophan. Fields, in order: D gene, J gene, V gene, clone size, CDR3 protein, CDR3 DNA. D genes are given only for firm matches. Some rows have no size entry. The others give once, few or many, or a class for an expanded clone.

D: NA
J: TRBJ2-3
V: TRBV7-2
size: NA
CDR3: CASSWQASTDTQYF
DNA: TGTGCCAGCAGTTGGCAGGCGAGCACAGATACGCAGTATTTT

D: TRBD1
J: TRBJ2-1
V: TRBV7-2
size: NA
CDR3: CASSFVPGPGTGAYNEQFF
DNA: TGTGCCAGCAGCTTTGTGCCGGGCCCTGGGACAGGGGCCTACAATGAGCAGTTCTTC

D: NA
J: TRBJ1-5
V: TRBV19
size: NA
CDR3: CASSITGLQPQHF
DNA: TGTGCCAGTAGTATCACAGGGCTACAGCCCCAGCATTTT

D: NA
J: TRBJ1-1
V: TRBV4-3
size: NA
CDR3: CASSQPLGHPMGTEAFF
DNA: TGCGCCAGCAGCCAACCTCTAGGACACCCCATGGGTACTGAAGCTTTCTTT

D: NA
J: TRBJ1-5
V: TRBV3-1
size: few
CDR3: CASSQGLDNQPQHF
DNA: TGTGCCAGCAGCCAAGGTCTGGACAATCAGCCCCAGCATTTT

D: NA
J: TRBJ1-2
V: TRBV5-1
size: NA
CDR3: CASSEDRYGYTF
DNA: TGCGCCAGCAGCGAGGACAGATACGGCTACACCTTC

D: NA
J: TRBJ2-1
V: TRBV18
size: NA
CDR3: CASYSPAARGYNEQFF
DNA: TGTGCCAGCTACTCCCCTGCGGCCAGGGGATACAATGAGCAGTTCTTC

D: NA
J: TRBJ1-1
V: TRBV7-9
size: many
CDR3: CASSSKLPVWTEAFF
DNA: TGTGCCAGCAGCTCGAAGCTTCCCGTTTGGACTGAAGCTTTCTTT

D: NA
J: TRBJ2-2
V: TRBV7-3
size: few
CDR3: CASSPLGGENTGELFF
DNA: TGTGCCAGCAGCCCCCTGGGGGGCGAGAACACCGGGGAGCTGTTTTTT

D: TRBD1
J: TRBJ1-5
V: TRBV6-1
size: many
CDR3: CASRGLDRGRNQPQHF
DNA: TGTGCCAGCAGGGGATTGGACAGGGGCCGAAATCAGCCCCAGCATTTT

D: NA
J: TRBJ1-1
V: TRBV12-3/TRBV12-4
size: NA
CDR3: CASIRYEAFF
DNA: TGTGCCAGCATCCGCTATGAAGCTTTCTTT

D: NA
J: TRBJ2-1
V: TRBV18
size: NA
CDR3: CASSPPGRVSPNEQFF
DNA: TGTGCCAGCTCACCACCGGGACGGGTATCGCCCAATGAGCAGTTCTTC

D: NA
J: TRBJ2-5
V: TRBV24-1
size: NA
CDR3: CATSDPRSTQETQYF
DNA: TGTGCCACCAGTGACCCCCGCAGCACACAAGAGACCCAGTACTTC

D: NA
J: TRBJ2-5
V: TRBV6-9
size: few
CDR3: CARGTRETQYF
DNA: TGTGCCAGGGGGACACGAGAGACCCAGTACTTC

D: TRBD2
J: TRBJ2-2
V: TRBV28
size: NA
CDR3: CASLAGLTGELFF
DNA: TGTGCCAGCCTAGCGGGACTGACCGGGGAGCTGTTTTTT

D: TRBD1
J: TRBJ2-1
V: TRBV11-3
size: NA
CDR3: CASSAWTGGTMKEQFF
DNA: TGTGCCAGCAGCGCGTGGACAGGGGGTACCATGAAAGAGCAGTTCTTC

D: TRBD2
J: TRBJ2-1
V: TRBV19
size: NA
CDR3: CASSSGGGVSYNEQFF
DNA: TGTGCCAGTAGTTCTGGTGGGGGGGTCTCCTACAATGAGCAGTTCTTC